A single sample gave rise to the 14 T cell receptor beta chains below, sequenced in a study of CD8 T cells in ankylosing spondylitis. TCRdb reprocessed the 5' RACE reads with MiXCR, giving one entry per CDR3 protein. The data hold a few hundred thousand distinct CDR3 sequences, with 15% to 20% observed a single time. Source material: blood, either unsorted or a sorted T cell fraction (not recorded which). The receptor set was obtained from a male donor with ankylosing spondylitis or in good health (not recorded which).

This clonotype turned up a few times. The CDR3 loop is CASSVVPSGRSNTGELFF. CDR3 in DNA: TGTGCCAGCAGCGTAGTTCCTAGCGGGAGATCGAACACCGGGGAGCTGTTTTTT. The rearrangement links TRBV9 to TRBJ2-2; 10 bases align to TRBD2. This CDR3 has 18 amino acids. Germline CDR1 SGDLS, CDR2 YYNGEE. The V segment lost 0 bases and the J segment 0 bases; nucleotides outside the gene matches: 5.

This clonotype was detected a few times. This chain joins TRBV7-6 and TRBJ2-1, with D perhaps given as TRBD1 or TRBD2 (7 bases each). The CDR3 runs 18 residues. Trimming pared 4 bases from V and 6 bases from J, leaving 25 bases between. CDR1 and CDR2 from the germline V gene are SGHVS and FNYEAQ. This CDR3 reads CASSSEILHSRGGNEQFF. The DNA of the CDR3 is TGTGCCAGCAGCTCCGAAATCCTTCATAGCAGGGGGGGCAATGAGCAGTTCTTC.

Many counts were recorded for this clonotype. The rearrangement uses TRBV10-3 and TRBJ2-7, with TRBD2 identical over 8 bases. Germline V gene sequence: CDR1 ENHRY, CDR2 SYGVKD. The CDR3 is made up of 15 amino acids. Trimming took 2 bases from V and 1 from J; bases not matched to a gene: 4. The DNA for the CDR3 is TGTGCCATCAGTGAGGGTAGCGGGGATTCCTACGAGCAGTACGTC. Encoded protein: CAISEGSGDSYEQYV.

J is TRBJ2-7 and V is TRBV15; weak D call: TRBD2 (5 bases). Germline V gene data show CDR1 as LNHNV and CDR2 as YYDKDF (reference sequence). The CDR3 extends over 14 amino acids. CDR3 sequence reads: CVTSETLVTFEQYV. CDR3 nucleotide sequence: TGTGTCACCAGCGAAACACTAGTCACCTTCGAGCAGTACGTC.

This clonotype was observed a few times. This sequence joins TRBV9 and TRBJ2-1; TRBD2 aligns across 9 bases. V was clipped by 3 bases and J by 4 bases; unmatched bases: 11. The CDR3 is 17 residues long. Germline V gene lookup returns CDR1 SGDLS and CDR2 YYNGEE. CDR3 sequence: CASSENRLAAGYNEQFF. CDR3 coding DNA: TGTGCCAGCAGCGAAAACCGACTAGCGGCCGGTTACAATGAGCAGTTCTTC.

The V gene is TRBV10-3, the J gene TRBJ2-6, with D unclear. Germline V gene data show CDR1 as ENHRY and CDR2 as SYGVKD. Trimming removed 6 bases at V and 0 bases at J, with 6 bases between. This CDR3 region has 14 residues. CDR3 nucleotides: TGTGCCATCAGCTCGCCCTCTGGGGCCAACGTCCTGACTTTC. Protein sequence: CAISSPSGANVLTF.

In this sample, this clonotype turned up many times. This chain connects TRBV6-1 to TRBJ1-6; D remains ambiguous. CDR3 length: 13 residues. Looked up from germline, CDR1 is MNHNS and CDR2 is SASEGT. V gave up 7 bases and J gave up 7 bases, with 11 bases separating them. CDR3 nucleotide sequence: TGTGCCAGCACCAGCCGGGCGAATTCACCCCTCCACTTT. It yields the protein CASTSRANSPLHF.

In regard to this clonotype: Germline is not matched at one junction end, which may reflect a read error. This chain joins TRBV20-1 and TRBJ2-1; D is unresolved. This CDR3 has 15 amino acids. CDR1 DFQATT and CDR2 SNEGSKA come from the germline V gene (reference sequence). The CDR3 protein is CSARVTRVSYNEQFF. CDR3 in DNA: TGCAGTGCCAGAGTTACCCGAGTCTCCTACAATGAGCAGTTCTTC.

The CDR3 DNA follows: TGCAGTGCTAGAGCTGCGACTAGCGCGTACTACAATGAGCAGTTCTTC. It codes for CSARAATSAYYNEQFF. The rearrangement links TRBV20-1 to TRBJ2-1; 8 bases line up with TRBD2. The germline V gene has CDR1 DFQATT and CDR2 SNEGSKA (reference sequence). The CDR3 sequence is 16 residues long. V shed 1 base, J shed 3 bases, and the junction held 8 bases outside the gene matches.

This clonotype was counted ten times or more. V and J are TRBV7-6 and TRBJ2-3; a weak D match, TRBD2 (7 bases). There are 15 residues in the CDR3. The V gene lost 5 bases and the J gene lost 5 bases, with 17 bases spanning the gap. Per germline, CDR1 SGHVS and CDR2 FNYEAQ. CDR3 sequence reads: CASSPQGGGQDTQYF. Here the CDR3 DNA reads TGTGCCAGCAGCCCCCAGGGCGGGGGCCAAGATACGCAGTATTTT.

The genes are TRBV9 and TRBJ2-2, with 10 bases fitting TRBD1. The CDR3 extends over 16 amino acids. V was clipped by 0 bases and J by 7 bases; unmatched bases: 6. Germline V gene sequence: CDR1 SGDLS, CDR2 YYNGEE. In nucleotides, the CDR3 is TGTGCCAGCAGCGTAGCGTTTGGGACAGGGGACGGGGAGCTGTTTTTT. Protein: CASSVAFGTGDGELFF.

By share, this clonotype counts as medium-sized. The chain is built from TRBV10-3 and TRBJ2-1, with a weak D call TRBD2 (5 bases). This CDR3 comprises 13 residues. V lost 6 bases to trimming and J lost 8 bases, with 14 bases between them. CDR1 and CDR2 from the germline V gene are ENHRY and SYGVKD. Here the CDR3 reads CAISDTRYDEQFF. CDR3 coding DNA: TGTGCCATCAGCGATACTAGATATGATGAGCAGTTCTTC.

J is TRBJ1-3 and V is TRBV12-3 or TRBV12-4; no clear D. Trimming stripped 6 bases from V and 0 bases from J, with 12 bases between. The CDR3 has 15 amino acids. The CDR3 DNA reads TGTGCCAGCAGCCTCAGACCGAGCTCTGGAAACACCATATATTTT. Residues: CASSLRPSSGNTIYF.

The sample holds a few counts of this clonotype. CDR3 loop: CSANRDRSYNEQFF. The CDR3 coding sequence is TGCAGTGCAAACCGGGACAGGTCCTACAATGAGCAGTTCTTC. The chain links TRBV20-1 to TRBJ2-1; 8 bases line up with TRBD1. Germline trimming cut 6 bases from V and 1 base from J; bases unmatched to any gene: 5. The CDR3 totals 14 residues. Germline V gene data show CDR1 as DFQATT and CDR2 as SNEGSKA (reference sequence).